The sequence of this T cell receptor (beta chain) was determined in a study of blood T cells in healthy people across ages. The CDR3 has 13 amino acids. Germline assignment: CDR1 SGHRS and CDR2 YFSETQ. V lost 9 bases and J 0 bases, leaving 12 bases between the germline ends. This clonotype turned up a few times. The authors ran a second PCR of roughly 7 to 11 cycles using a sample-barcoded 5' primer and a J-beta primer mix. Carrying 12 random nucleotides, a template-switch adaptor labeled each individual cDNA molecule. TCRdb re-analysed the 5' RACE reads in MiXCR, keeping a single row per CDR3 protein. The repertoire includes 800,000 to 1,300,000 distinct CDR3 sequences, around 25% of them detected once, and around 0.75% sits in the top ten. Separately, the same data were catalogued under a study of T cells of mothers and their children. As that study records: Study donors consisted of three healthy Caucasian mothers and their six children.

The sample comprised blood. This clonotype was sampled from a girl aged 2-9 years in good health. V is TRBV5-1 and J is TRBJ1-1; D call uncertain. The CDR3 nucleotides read TGCGCCACCTCCGAGGGTATGAACACTGAAGCTTTCTTT. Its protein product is CATSEGMNTEAFF.